These 13 T cell receptor beta chains were sequenced from one sample in a study of cytomegalovirus exposure and HLA in healthy donors. PCR primers comprised 60 Vbeta and 13 Jbeta primers. Measured with immunoSEQ multiplex PCR; TCRdb has only the in-frame clones, and not every one. The sample records 90,000 to 100,000 clones, roughly three quarters being singletons. Sequenced sample: PBMCs. The receptors derive from a middle-aged woman in good health and CMV-seronegative.

This clone has just one count. This chain links TRBV7-9 with TRBJ1-2; D is ambiguous. The CDR3 is made up of 16 amino acids. CDR1 and CDR2 (germline): SEHNR, FQNEAQ (reference sequence). V lost 8 bases, J lost 0 bases, and 19 bases lay in between. The CDR3 region has the DNA TGTGCCAGCCTACTATACGCCGGGGTATCTAACTATGGCTACACCTTC. Translated: CASLLYAGVSNYGYTF. Variable domain in full (rest from reference TRBV7-9 and TRBJ1-2): DTGVSQNPRHKITKRGQNVTFRCDPISEHNRLYWYRQTLGQGPEFLTYFQNEAQLEKSRLLSDRFSAERPKGSFSTLEIQRTEQGDSAMYLCASLLYAGVSNYGYTFGSGTRLTVV.

V and J are TRBV19 and TRBJ1-4, with D possibly TRBD1 on 6 matching bases. V shed 8 bases and J shed 7 bases, with 11 bases lying between them. CDR3 size: 12 residues. Germline CDR1 LNHDA, CDR2 SQIVND (reference sequence). As DNA, the CDR3 is TGTGCCAGTCAGGGGCCTGGTGAAAAACTGTTTTTT. Its protein is CASQGPGEKLFF.

The V gene is TRBV18, the J gene TRBJ2-5; D is ambiguous. Germline CDR1 and CDR2: KGHSH and LQKENI. CDR3 length: 13 residues. Trimming cost V 3 bases and J 5 bases, with 10 bases left between them. CDR3 sequence reads: CASSPSMSETQYF. CDR3 DNA sequence: TGTGCCAGCTCACCGTCTATGTCGGAGACCCAGTACTTC.

V is TRBV9 and J is TRBJ2-5, with D hard to call. Trimming removed 4 bases at V and 3 bases at J, with 16 bases between. Germline V gene data show CDR1 as SGDLS and CDR2 as YYNGEE. The CDR3 has 15 residues. The CDR3 bases are TGTGCCAGCAGCCCTCTCGGGTACGGAAAAGAGACCCAGTACTTC. The encoded protein is CASSPLGYGKETQYF.

This chain links TRBV2 with TRBJ2-1, with 11 bases identical to TRBD1. Germline V lookup: CDR1 SNHLY, CDR2 FYNNEI. The length of the CDR3 is 14 residues. J was trimmed by 7 bases and V by 7 bases; bases with no gene match: 6. This chain's CDR3 is CASNGQGAHNEQFF. In DNA, the CDR3 is TGTGCCAGCAATGGACAGGGGGCGCATAATGAGCAGTTCTTC.

This clone was seen a few times. The J gene is TRBJ1-5, the V gene TRBV7-8; 7 positions agree with TRBD1. The CDR3 consists of 18 residues. V lost 0 bases to trimming and J lost 6 bases; unmatched junction nucleotides: 14. Germline V CDR1 and CDR2: SGHVS, FQNEAQ. The CDR3 DNA reads TGTGCCAGCAGCTTAGCGGGGCCGAGACAGGGATTGGGTCAGCCCCAGCATTTT. Residues: CASSLAGPRQGLGQPQHF.

This sequence joins TRBV7-2 and TRBJ2-1, with 7 nucleotides matching TRBD2. Germline trimming cut 3 bases from V and 10 bases from J; bases unmatched to any gene: 6. The CDR3 is 13 amino acids. Germline values: CDR1 SGHTA, CDR2 FQGNSA. CDR3 sequence reads: CASSLTSSREQFF. The DNA for the CDR3 is TGTGCCAGCAGCTTGACTAGCTCGCGGGAGCAGTTCTTC.

This clone showed up just a few times. The genes are TRBV5-6 and TRBJ2-3; D ambiguous. V was shortened by 4 bases and J by 0 bases, with 6 bases between the two germline ends. Germline V CDR1 and CDR2: SGHDT, YYEEEE. The CDR3 loop spans 13 amino acids. DNA for the CDR3: TGTGCCAGCAGCACACCTAGCACAGATACGCAGTATTTT. It is translated as CASSTPSTDTQYF.

The sample holds a few counts of this clone. The chain combines TRBV5-8 with TRBJ1-5; tentatively, D is TRBD1 (6 bases). V lost 2 bases and J 7 bases, leaving 22 bases between the germline ends. Per germline, CDR1 SGHTS and CDR2 YDEGEE. This CDR3 is built from 17 residues. The CDR3 here is CASSFTVPSGGAQPQHF. CDR3 nucleotides: TGTGCCAGCAGCTTTACTGTCCCGTCCGGGGGGGCACAGCCCCAGCATTTT.

J is TRBJ2-7 and V is TRBV29-1; D is possibly TRBD1 (6 bases). From germline, CDR1 is SQVTM and CDR2 ANQGSEA. Trimming took 3 bases from V and 4 from J, leaving 16 bases between them. The CDR3 contains 14 residues. CDR3 in DNA: TGCAGCGTTGACTCCCAAGGGGGTGGGTACGAGCAGTACTTC. Residues: CSVDSQGGGYEQYF.

The chain uses TRBV5-4 and TRBJ2-1, with D perhaps matching TRBD1 (6 bases). Trimming removed 3 bases at V and 4 bases at J, with 11 bases between. The CDR3 contains 14 residues. Germline CDR1 is SGHNT and CDR2 is YYREEE (reference sequence). The DNA of the CDR3 is TGTGCCAGCAGCTCGGACAGAAATTACAATGAGCAGTTCTTC. This encodes CASSSDRNYNEQFF.

This clone was seen only a few times. The V gene is TRBV6-5, the J gene TRBJ2-3, with a tentative D call TRBD2 (5 bases). In germline, CDR1 is MNHEY, CDR2 SVGAGI. The CDR3 runs 15 residues. The V end lost 7 bases, the J end lost 0 bases, and 14 bases lay between the germline ends. CDR3 sequence reads: CASTRTGISTDTQYF. The CDR3 nucleotides read TGTGCCAGCACCAGGACGGGGATTAGCACAGATACGCAGTATTTT.

This clone occurred once. This sequence joins TRBV18 and TRBJ1-1; D perhaps matches TRBD1 (5 bases). The V end was cut by 3 bases, the J end by 10 bases, with 15 bases between. The CDR3 runs 13 residues. CDR1 and CDR2 from the germline V gene are KGHSH and LQKENI. The CDR3 loop reads CASSPDRLNPAFF. CDR3 sequence (DNA): TGTGCCAGCTCACCTGACAGACTCAACCCAGCTTTCTTT. Full variable domain (missing parts from reference TRBV18 and TRBJ1-1): NAGVMQNPRHLVRRRGQEARLRCSPMKGHSHVYWYRQLPEEGLKFMVYLQKENIIDESGMPKERFSAEFPKEGPSILRIQQVVRGDSAAYFCASSPDRLNPAFFGQGTRLTVV.